The 27 T cell receptor beta chains given below trace back to one sample, sequenced in a study of blood T cell repertoires in COVID-19. Profiling relied on immunoSEQ multiplex PCR, and the TCRdb table lists in-frame clones only, not all of them. This table has 300,000 to 400,000 clones, over 80% appearing once. The sequencing input was peripheral blood. These receptors were obtained from a man younger than 45 with COVID-19, enrolled during active disease.

Here the CDR3 reads CASSDSSDRPFYEQYF. CDR3 DNA: TGTGCCAGCAGCGACTCCTCTGACAGGCCCTTCTACGAGCAGTACTTC. The chain employs TRBV9 and TRBJ2-7; a possible D gene is TRBD1 (6 bases). V lost 3 bases, J lost 3 bases, and 19 bases lay in between. The germline gives CDR1 SGDLS, CDR2 YYNGEE. This CDR3 spans 16 amino acids.

This clone appeared a few times. The CDR3 nucleotides read TGTGCCAGCAGCTTGGCCAGGGAATATGAGCAGTTCTTC. Translating it yields CASSLAREYEQFF. V gene TRBV5-5 combines with J gene TRBJ2-1, with D perhaps TRBD1 (5 bases). CDR1 SGHKS and CDR2 YYEKEE come from the germline V gene (reference sequence). The CDR3 is made up of 13 amino acids. V was shortened by 0 bases and J by 8 bases, with 9 bases between the two germline ends. Looking up the rest from reference TRBV5-5 and TRBJ2-1 gives the full variable domain: DAGVTQSPTHLIKTRGQQVTLRCSPISGHKSVSWYQQVLGQGPQFIFQYYEKEERGRGNFPDRFSARQFPNYSSELNVNALLLGDSALYLCASSLAREYEQFFGPGTRLTVL.

V gene TRBV30 combines with J gene TRBJ2-3; 8 bases are a match to TRBD2. The V gene end was trimmed by 2 bases and the J gene end by 0 bases; junction bases not matched to a gene: 7. Per germline, CDR1 GTSNPN and CDR2 SVGIG (reference sequence). There are 16 residues in the CDR3. The CDR3 here is CAWSLLPSGSTDTQYF. The CDR3, as DNA: TGTGCCTGGAGTCTCCTCCCTAGCGGGAGCACAGATACGCAGTATTTT.

This sequence joins TRBV7-4 and TRBJ2-1; 10 bases match TRBD1. The CDR3 sequence is 20 residues long. V was clipped by 1 base and J by 7 bases; unmatched bases: 19. CDR1 and CDR2 from the germline V gene are SGHVT and SQSDAQ. The CDR3 is CASSLGPGGRDRGSENEQFF. The CDR3 DNA follows: TGTGCCAGCAGCTTAGGACCCGGGGGGCGGGACAGGGGATCTGAGAATGAGCAGTTCTTC.

V and J are TRBV19 and TRBJ2-3; 9 bases line up with TRBD2. CDR1 LNHDA and CDR2 SQIVND come from the germline V gene (reference sequence). This CDR3 has 15 residues. V dropped 6 bases and J dropped 2; count of bases not matched to a gene: 6. The CDR3 DNA is TGTGCCAGTAGGCCTCCGGGACTAGCCACAGATACGCAGTATTTT. Amino acids: CASRPPGLATDTQYF.

This chain joins TRBV2 and TRBJ2-7, with a possible D match to TRBD2 (6 bases). CDR3 size: 14 residues. CDR1 and CDR2 from the germline V gene are SNHLY and FYNNEI. Deletions cut 5 bases from V and 5 bases from J, with 16 bases between. The CDR3 loop is CASSPRRVDHEQYF. CDR3 coding DNA: TGTGCCAGCAGTCCCCGGAGGGTTGACCACGAGCAGTACTTC. The entire variable domain, with the rest obtained from reference TRBV2 and TRBJ2-7, is as follows: EPEVTQTPSHQVTQMGQEVILRCVPISNHLYFYWYRQILGQKVEFLVSFYNNEISEKSEIFDDQFSVERPDGSNFTLKIRSTKLEDSAMYFCASSPRRVDHEQYFGPGTRLTVT.

The chain carries TRBV4-1 and TRBJ2-1; possibly TRBD1 for D (5 bases). Germline V gives CDR1 MGHRA, CDR2 YSYEKL. The CDR3 totals 13 residues. V lost 3 bases and J 8 bases, leaving 11 bases between the germline ends. The CDR3 nucleotides read TGCGCCAGCAGCCAGCTAAGGGGATATGAGCAGTTCTTC. Translation gives CASSQLRGYEQFF.

The CDR3 reads CASSETGKNTEAFF. CDR3 bases: TGTGCCAGCAGTGAAACAGGGAAGAACACTGAAGCTTTCTTT. The V gene is TRBV2, the J gene TRBJ1-1, with D tentatively TRBD1 (6 bases). The germline V gene has CDR1 SNHLY and CDR2 FYNNEI. V was shortened by 2 bases and J by 1 base, with 8 bases between the two germline ends. This CDR3 has 14 residues.

The chain links TRBV9 to TRBJ2-2; 10 bases agree with TRBD2. The CDR3 has 16 amino acids. The ends lost 0 bases at V and 5 bases at J; junction bases unmatched: 4. Germline V gene lookup returns CDR1 SGDLS and CDR2 YYNGEE. The CDR3 sequence is CASSVVASGGTGELFF. For the CDR3, the DNA is TGTGCCAGCAGCGTAGTAGCTAGCGGGGGAACCGGGGAGCTGTTTTTT.

The chain employs TRBV10-3 and TRBJ2-7, with D possibly TRBD2 on 7 matching bases. CDR3 size: 15 residues. Between the trimmed V and J ends, which lost 3 bases and 0 bases, there was a span of 12 bases. Germline CDR1 ENHRY, CDR2 SYGVKD. The DNA of the CDR3 is TGTGCCATCAGTGACGGGGGGCGCTTCTCCTACGAGCAGTACTTC. Translation: CAISDGGRFSYEQYF.

This chain uses TRBV5-1 with TRBJ2-5; 10 bases are shared with TRBD1. The CDR3 has 16 amino acids. Germline loops: CDR1 SGHRS, CDR2 YFSETQ. V dropped 4 bases and J dropped 2; count of bases not matched to a gene: 8. Here the CDR3 reads CASSLGQGTPQETQYF. The CDR3, as DNA: TGCGCCAGCAGCCTGGGACAGGGGACACCACAAGAGACCCAGTACTTC.

As DNA, the CDR3 is TGTGCCAGCAGTCAACTGACCGGGACACCCCGCTATGGCTACACCTTC. It codes for CASSQLTGTPRYGYTF. The chain recombines TRBV28 with TRBJ1-2; possible D gene TRBD1, 6 bases. With 5 bases removed from V and 4 bases from J, the gap between germline ends came to 20 bases. The CDR3 runs to 16 residues. Per germline, CDR1 MDHEN and CDR2 SYDVKM.

This chain joins TRBV24-1 and TRBJ1-2; 10 positions match TRBD1. The CDR3 contains 12 residues. V shed 7 bases and J 7 bases; nucleotides not matched to a gene: 2. Germline CDR1 is KGHDR and CDR2 is SFDVKD. CDR3 nucleotides: TGTGCCACCAGCGGACAGGGGGTTGGCTACACCTTC. This translates into CATSGQGVGYTF.

The chain has TRBV7-2 and TRBJ1-2, with 8 bases lining up with TRBD1. J was trimmed by 8 bases and V by 1 base; bases with no gene match: 9. Per germline, CDR1 SGHTA and CDR2 FQGNSA. This CDR3 comprises 15 residues. The CDR3 sequence is CASSLVVTGDRGYTF. The CDR3 DNA follows: TGTGCCAGCAGCTTAGTTGTGACAGGGGATCGCGGCTACACCTTC.

This chain joins TRBV25-1 and TRBJ1-5; D ambiguous. The CDR3 spans 12 residues. V shed 1 base and J shed 11 bases, with 9 bases lying between them. The germline gives CDR1 MGHDK, CDR2 SYGVNS. CDR3 loop: CASSELGDAQHF. The DNA of the CDR3 is TGTGCCAGCAGTGAATTAGGAGACGCCCAGCATTTT.

This chain links TRBV4-2 with TRBJ1-5; no clear D gene. The germline gives CDR1 LGHNA, CDR2 YNFKEQ. There are 12 residues in the CDR3. The germline V and J ends were trimmed by 3 bases and 4 bases, with 4 bases remaining between them. CDR3 nucleotides: TGTGCCAGCAGCCACACTAATCAGCCCCAGCATTTT. It is translated as CASSHTNQPQHF.

The genes are TRBV10-3 and TRBJ1-2, with 7 positions matching TRBD1. The junction had 2 bases not matched to a gene; V was cut back by 3 bases and J by 10 bases. Germline V CDR1 and CDR2: ENHRY, SYGVKD. The CDR3 extends over 11 amino acids. For the CDR3, the DNA is TGTGCCATCAGTGATCAGGGGGACTACACCTTC. As protein: CAISDQGDYTF.

CDR3 sequence: CASSQDLVGAGNNEQFF. The CDR3 bases are TGCGCCAGCAGCCAAGATTTGGTGGGAGCGGGTAACAATGAGCAGTTCTTC. The V call is TRBV4-3, the J call TRBJ2-1; tentatively, D is TRBD2 (6 bases). There are 17 residues in the CDR3. The germline V and J ends were trimmed by 0 bases and 5 bases, with 17 bases remaining between them. Germline V gene sequence: CDR1 LGHNA, CDR2 YSLEER.

This clone was seen only once. The rearrangement links TRBV4-1 to TRBJ2-1; 7 bases map to TRBD1. With V trimmed by 3 bases and J by 5 bases, 7 bases remained unmatched. This CDR3 comprises 15 residues. The germline gives CDR1 MGHRA, CDR2 YSYEKL. As DNA, the CDR3 is TGCGCCAGCAGCCAGGGCCGGGACAGTAACAATGAGCAGTTCTTC. This codes for CASSQGRDSNNEQFF.

The rearrangement uses TRBV7-3 and TRBJ1-2; D may be TRBD1 (6 bases). CDR1 is SGHTA and CDR2 is FQGTGA in the germline V gene. V was trimmed by 5 bases and J by 3 bases, leaving 10 bases between them. The CDR3 consists of 13 residues. The CDR3 DNA reads as TGTGCCAGCAGCCTAGGGGGGGACTATGGCTACACCTTC. Translating it yields CASSLGGDYGYTF.

The CDR3 protein is CASSLSIASTDTQYF. As DNA, the CDR3 is TGTGCCAGCAGTTTGTCTATCGCTAGCACAGATACGCAGTATTTT. The V gene is TRBV6-2 or TRBV6-3, the J gene TRBJ2-3; D gene uncertain. Germline CDR1 is MNHEY and CDR2 is SVGEGT. The CDR3 runs to 15 residues. Trimming took 4 bases from V and 0 from J, leaving 11 bases between them.

The chain joins TRBV12-5 to TRBJ1-6; D ambiguous. The CDR3 sequence is 11 residues long. Germline V gives CDR1 LGHNT, CDR2 FRNRAP. Trimming removed 5 bases at V and 7 bases at J, with 3 bases between. The CDR3 DNA sequence: TGTGCTAGTGGTCTCAATTCACCCCTCCACTTT. This gives the protein CASGLNSPLHF.

The rearrangement joins TRBV6-6 to TRBJ2-3, with no clear D. This CDR3 has 12 residues. The V and J ends lost 2 bases and 6 bases respectively, with 6 bases between them. CDR1 and CDR2 (germline): MNHNY, SVGAGI (reference sequence). The CDR3 coding sequence is TGTGCCAGCAGTTACGGCCCGGATACGCAGTATTTT. It is translated as CASSYGPDTQYF.

The J gene is TRBJ1-1, the V gene TRBV6-4; D is uncertain. Trimming left V 5 bases short and J 0 bases short, with 7 bases between. The V gene's germline CDR1 is MRHNA and CDR2 SNTAGT. CDR3 length equals 13 residues. CDR3 DNA sequence: TGTGCCAGCAGTTACAGCTTGAACACTGAAGCTTTCTTT. It encodes CASSYSLNTEAFF.

About this clone itself: A much more abundant neighbour one base away suggests this may be a read error. The rearrangement uses TRBV5-6 and TRBJ2-6, with a tentative D call TRBD2 (6 bases). From germline, CDR1 is SGHDT and CDR2 YYEEEE. V was shortened by 0 bases and J by 2 bases, with 6 bases between the two germline ends. The CDR3 length is 15 residues. CDR3 in amino acids: CASSLAGAGANVLTF. DNA for the CDR3: TGTGCCAGCAGCTTGGCGGGGGCTGGGGCCAACGTCCTGACTTTC. Filled out from reference TRBV5-6 and TRBJ2-6, the complete variable domain reads DAGVTQSPTHLIKTRGQQVTLRCSPKSGHDTVSWYQQALGQGPQFIFQYYEEEERQRGNFPDRFSGHQFPNYSSELNVNALLLGDSALYLCASSLAGAGANVLTFGAGSRLTVL.

The chain carries TRBV4-1 and TRBJ1-2; D is possibly TRBD1 (5 bases). Germline V lookup: CDR1 MGHRA, CDR2 YSYEKL. The CDR3 has 14 amino acids. Trimming stripped 0 bases from V and 8 bases from J, with 13 bases between. The CDR3: CASSQEEGSWGYTF. CDR3 DNA: TGCGCCAGCAGCCAAGAGGAGGGGAGCTGGGGCTACACCTTC.

V is TRBV4-2 and J is TRBJ2-2, with 13 positions matching TRBD2. The CDR3 length is 15 residues. The V and J ends lost 3 bases and 7 bases, in that order; junction bases with no gene match: 2. CDR1 and CDR2 from the germline V gene are LGHNA and YNFKEQ. The CDR3, as DNA: TGTGCCAGCAGCCAGCGGACTAGCGGGAGCGGGGAGCTGTTTTTT. Residues: CASSQRTSGSGELFF.